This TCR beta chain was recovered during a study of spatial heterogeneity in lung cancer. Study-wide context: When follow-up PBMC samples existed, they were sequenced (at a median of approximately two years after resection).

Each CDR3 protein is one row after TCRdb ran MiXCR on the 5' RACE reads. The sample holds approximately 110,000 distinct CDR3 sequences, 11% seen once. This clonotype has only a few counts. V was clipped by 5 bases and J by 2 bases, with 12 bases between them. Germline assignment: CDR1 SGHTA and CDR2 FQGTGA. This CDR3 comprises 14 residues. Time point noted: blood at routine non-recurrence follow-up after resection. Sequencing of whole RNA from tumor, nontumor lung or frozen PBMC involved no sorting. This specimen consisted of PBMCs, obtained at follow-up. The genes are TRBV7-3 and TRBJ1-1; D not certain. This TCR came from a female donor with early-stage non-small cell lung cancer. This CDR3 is CASSADGFNTEAFF. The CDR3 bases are TGTGCCAGCAGCGCGGACGGTTTTAACACTGAAGCTTTCTTT.